These 2 T cell receptor beta chains share one sample of origin, sequenced in a study of cytomegalovirus exposure and HLA in healthy donors. The assay was immunoSEQ multiplex PCR, and TCRdb's table has in-frame clones only and misses some. The table records 65,000 to 95,000 clones, 93% of them present only once. Sequencing was done on a sample of PBMCs. All receptors derive from a woman aged 25 to 39 in good health and CMV-seronegative.

This sequence joins TRBV19 and TRBJ2-7; D is unclear. Germline CDR1 reads LNHDA; CDR2 reads SQIVND (reference sequence). This CDR3 spans 15 amino acids. Trimming left V 9 bases short and J 4 bases short, with 22 bases between. The CDR3, as DNA: TGTGCCAGGCCCCGGTATCAGGCTTGTGGTTACGAGCAGTACTTC. As protein: CARPRYQACGYEQYF.

This clone was counted only a few times. The chain recombines TRBV7-8 with TRBJ1-2, with D perhaps matching TRBD1 (5 bases). The CDR3 contains 19 residues. Germline V gene sequence: CDR1 SGHVS, CDR2 FQNEAQ. V lost 2 bases and J lost 6, with 28 bases in between. CDR3 DNA sequence: TGTGCCAGCAGCTTAATCTCCGGGGGTGTTCGCCAAGGGTTGGATGGCTACACCTTC. It codes for CASSLISGGVRQGLDGYTF.